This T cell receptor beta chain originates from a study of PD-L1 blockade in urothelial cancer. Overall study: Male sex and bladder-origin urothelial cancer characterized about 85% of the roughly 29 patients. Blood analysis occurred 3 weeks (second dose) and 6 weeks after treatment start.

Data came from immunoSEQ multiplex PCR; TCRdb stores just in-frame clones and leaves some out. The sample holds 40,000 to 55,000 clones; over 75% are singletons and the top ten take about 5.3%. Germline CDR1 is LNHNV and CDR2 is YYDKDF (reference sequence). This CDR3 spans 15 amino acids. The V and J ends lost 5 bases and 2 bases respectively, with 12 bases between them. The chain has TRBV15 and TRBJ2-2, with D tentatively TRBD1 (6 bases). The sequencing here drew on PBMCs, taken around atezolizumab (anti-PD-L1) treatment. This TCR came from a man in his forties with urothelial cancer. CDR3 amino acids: CATSGPGTNTGELFF. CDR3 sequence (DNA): TGTGCCACCAGCGGGCCCGGGACAAACACCGGGGAGCTGTTTTTT.